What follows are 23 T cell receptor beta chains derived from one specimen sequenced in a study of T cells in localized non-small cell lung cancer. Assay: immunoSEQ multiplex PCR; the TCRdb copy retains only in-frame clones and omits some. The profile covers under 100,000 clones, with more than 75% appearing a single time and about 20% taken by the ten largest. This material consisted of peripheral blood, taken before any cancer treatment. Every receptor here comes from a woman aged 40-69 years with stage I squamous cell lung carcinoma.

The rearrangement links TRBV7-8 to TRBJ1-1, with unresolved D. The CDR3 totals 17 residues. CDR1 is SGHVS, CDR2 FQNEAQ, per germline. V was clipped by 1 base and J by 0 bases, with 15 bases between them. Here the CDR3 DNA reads TGTGCCAGCAGCTTAGTATCCGGACCGTTCATGAACACTGAAGCTTTCTTT. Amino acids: CASSLVSGPFMNTEAFF.

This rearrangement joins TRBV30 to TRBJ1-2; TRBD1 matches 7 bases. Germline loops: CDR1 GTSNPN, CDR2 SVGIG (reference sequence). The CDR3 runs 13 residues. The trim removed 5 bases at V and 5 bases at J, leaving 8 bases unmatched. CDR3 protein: CAWRQGTGYGYTF. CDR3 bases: TGTGCCTGGCGACAGGGAACGGGATATGGCTACACCTTC.

The CDR3 spells CASSVSSGEWDTEAFF. The CDR3 bases are TGTGCCAGCAGCGTATCTTCGGGGGAATGGGACACTGAAGCTTTCTTT. The chain employs TRBV9 and TRBJ1-1; perhaps TRBD1 as D (5 bases). V shed 1 base and J shed 3 bases, with 16 bases lying between them. CDR3 size: 16 residues. Germline CDR1 SGDLS, CDR2 YYNGEE.

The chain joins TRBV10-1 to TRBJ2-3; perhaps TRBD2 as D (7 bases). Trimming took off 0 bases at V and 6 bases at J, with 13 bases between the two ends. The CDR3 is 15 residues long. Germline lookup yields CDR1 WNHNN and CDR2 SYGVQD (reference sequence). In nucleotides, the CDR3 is TGCGCCAGCAGTGAGTCGGTGGCGGGGGCTGATACGCAGTATTTT. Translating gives CASSESVAGADTQYF.

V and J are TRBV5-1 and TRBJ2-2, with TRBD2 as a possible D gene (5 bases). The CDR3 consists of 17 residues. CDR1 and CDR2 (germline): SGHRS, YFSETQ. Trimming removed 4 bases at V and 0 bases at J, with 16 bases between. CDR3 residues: CASSGRPAAANTGELFF. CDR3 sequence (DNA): TGCGCCAGCAGCGGGAGACCGGCTGCCGCGAACACCGGGGAGCTGTTTTTT.

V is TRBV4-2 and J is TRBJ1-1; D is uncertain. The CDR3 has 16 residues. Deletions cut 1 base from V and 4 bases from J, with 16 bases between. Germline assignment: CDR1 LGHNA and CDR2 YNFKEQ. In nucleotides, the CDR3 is TGTGCCAGCAGCCAAGTCTTAGTGGAGCTCGGCACTGAAGCTTTCTTT. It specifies CASSQVLVELGTEAFF.

CDR3 in DNA: TGTGCCTGGAGCCTAGAGGGACAGATGTATAATTCACCCCTCCACTTT. This translates into CAWSLEGQMYNSPLHF. The J gene is TRBJ1-6, the V gene TRBV30; 7 positions agree with TRBD1. V shed 3 bases and J 4 bases; nucleotides not matched to a gene: 9. CDR3 length equals 16 residues. Germline CDR1 is GTSNPN and CDR2 is SVGIG (reference sequence).

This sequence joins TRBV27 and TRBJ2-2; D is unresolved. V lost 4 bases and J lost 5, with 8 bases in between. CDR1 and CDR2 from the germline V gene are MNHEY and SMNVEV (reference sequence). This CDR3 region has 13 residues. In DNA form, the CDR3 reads TGTGCCAGCAGTTCGTATGCAACCGGGGAGCTGTTTTTT. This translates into CASSSYATGELFF.

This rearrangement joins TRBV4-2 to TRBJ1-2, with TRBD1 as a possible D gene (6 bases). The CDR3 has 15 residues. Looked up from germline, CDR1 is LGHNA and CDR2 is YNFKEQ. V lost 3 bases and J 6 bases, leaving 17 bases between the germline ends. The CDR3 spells CASSHLQGTGNGYTF. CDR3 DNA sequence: TGTGCCAGCAGCCACCTTCAGGGGACTGGGAATGGCTACACCTTC.

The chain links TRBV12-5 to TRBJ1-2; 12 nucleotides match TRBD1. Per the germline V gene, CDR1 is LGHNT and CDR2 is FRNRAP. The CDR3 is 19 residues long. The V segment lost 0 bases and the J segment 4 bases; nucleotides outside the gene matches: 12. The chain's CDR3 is CASGLVEGGQGAEGYGYTF. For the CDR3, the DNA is TGTGCTAGTGGTTTGGTAGAGGGGGGACAGGGGGCAGAGGGCTATGGCTACACCTTC. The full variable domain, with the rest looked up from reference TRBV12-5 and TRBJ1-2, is DARVTQTPRHKVTEMGQEVTMRCQPILGHNTVFWYRQTMMQGLELLAYFRNRAPLDDSGMPKDRFSAEMPDATLATLKIQPSEPRDSAVYFCASGLVEGGQGAEGYGYTFGSGTRLTVV.

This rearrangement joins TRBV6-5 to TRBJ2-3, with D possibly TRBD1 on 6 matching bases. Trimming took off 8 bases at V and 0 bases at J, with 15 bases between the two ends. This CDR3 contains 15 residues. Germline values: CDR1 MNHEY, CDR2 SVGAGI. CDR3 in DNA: TGTGCCAGCGGAAGGACAGCCTTTAGCACAGATACGCAGTATTTT. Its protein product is CASGRTAFSTDTQYF.

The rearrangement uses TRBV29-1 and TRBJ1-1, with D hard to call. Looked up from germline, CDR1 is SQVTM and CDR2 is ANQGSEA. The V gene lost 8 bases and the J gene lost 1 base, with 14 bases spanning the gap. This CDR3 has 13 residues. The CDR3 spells CSFLWLGNTEAFF. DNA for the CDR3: TGCAGCTTTTTGTGGCTTGGGAACACTGAAGCTTTCTTT.

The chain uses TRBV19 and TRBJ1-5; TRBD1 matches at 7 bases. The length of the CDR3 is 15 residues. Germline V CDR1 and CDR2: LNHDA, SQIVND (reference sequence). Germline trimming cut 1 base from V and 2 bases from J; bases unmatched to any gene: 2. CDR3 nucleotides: TGTGCCAGTAGTATAGGACAGGGCGGCAATCAGCCCCAGCATTTT. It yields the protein CASSIGQGGNQPQHF.

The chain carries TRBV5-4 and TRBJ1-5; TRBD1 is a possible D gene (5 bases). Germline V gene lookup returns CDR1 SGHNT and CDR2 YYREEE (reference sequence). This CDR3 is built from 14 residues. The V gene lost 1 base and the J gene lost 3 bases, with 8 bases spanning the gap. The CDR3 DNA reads TGTGCCAGCAGCTTGTCAGGGAACAATCAGCCCCAGCATTTT. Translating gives CASSLSGNNQPQHF.

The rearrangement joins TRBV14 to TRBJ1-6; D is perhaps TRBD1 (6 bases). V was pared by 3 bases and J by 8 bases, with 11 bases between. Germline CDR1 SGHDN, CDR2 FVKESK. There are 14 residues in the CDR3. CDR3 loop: CASSQDRTYSPLHF. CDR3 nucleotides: TGTGCCAGCAGCCAGGACAGAACGTATTCACCCCTCCACTTT.

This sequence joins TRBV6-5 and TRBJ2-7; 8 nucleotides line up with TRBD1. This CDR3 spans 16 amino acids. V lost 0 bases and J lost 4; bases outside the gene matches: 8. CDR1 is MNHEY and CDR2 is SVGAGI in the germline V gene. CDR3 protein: CASSYSSGTGEYEQYF. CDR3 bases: TGTGCCAGCAGTTACTCCTCCGGGACAGGAGAGTACGAGCAGTACTTC.

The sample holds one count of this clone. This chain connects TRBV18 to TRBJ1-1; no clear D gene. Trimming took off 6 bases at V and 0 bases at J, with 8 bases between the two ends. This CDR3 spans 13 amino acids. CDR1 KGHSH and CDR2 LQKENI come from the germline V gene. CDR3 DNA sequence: TGTGCCAGCTCTAGTTCTATGAACACTGAAGCTTTCTTT. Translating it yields CASSSSMNTEAFF.

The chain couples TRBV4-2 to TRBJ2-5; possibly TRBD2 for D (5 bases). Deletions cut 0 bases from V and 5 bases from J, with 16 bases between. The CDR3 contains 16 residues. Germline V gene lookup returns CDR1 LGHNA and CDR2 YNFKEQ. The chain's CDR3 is CASSQDLGVGGETQYF. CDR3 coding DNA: TGTGCCAGCAGCCAAGATCTCGGCGTAGGCGGGGAGACCCAGTACTTC.

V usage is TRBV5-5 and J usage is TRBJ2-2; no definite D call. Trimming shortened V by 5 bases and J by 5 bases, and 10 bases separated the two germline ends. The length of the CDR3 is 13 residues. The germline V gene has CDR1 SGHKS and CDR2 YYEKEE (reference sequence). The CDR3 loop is CASSSLGTGELFF. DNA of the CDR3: TGTGCCAGCAGTTCTTTGGGAACCGGGGAGCTGTTTTTT.

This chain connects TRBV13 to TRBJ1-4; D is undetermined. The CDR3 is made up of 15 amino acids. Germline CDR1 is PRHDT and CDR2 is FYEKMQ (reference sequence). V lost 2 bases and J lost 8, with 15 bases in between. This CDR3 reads CASSLYRTVGEKLFF. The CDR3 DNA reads TGTGCCAGCAGCTTATACCGAACAGTGGGGGAAAAACTGTTTTTT.

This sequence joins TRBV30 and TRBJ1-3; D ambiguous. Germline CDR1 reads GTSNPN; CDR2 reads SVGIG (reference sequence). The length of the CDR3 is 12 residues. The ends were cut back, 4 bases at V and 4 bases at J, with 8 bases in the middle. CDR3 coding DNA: TGTGCCTGGACTTCCCCAGGAAACACCATATATTTT. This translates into CAWTSPGNTIYF.

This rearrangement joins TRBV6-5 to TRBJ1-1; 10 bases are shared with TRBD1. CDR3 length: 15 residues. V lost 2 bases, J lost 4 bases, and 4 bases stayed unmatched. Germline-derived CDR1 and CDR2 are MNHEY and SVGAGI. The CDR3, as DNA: TGTGCCAGCAGTTACGCGGGACAGGGGAGCACTGAAGCTTTCTTT. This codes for CASSYAGQGSTEAFF.

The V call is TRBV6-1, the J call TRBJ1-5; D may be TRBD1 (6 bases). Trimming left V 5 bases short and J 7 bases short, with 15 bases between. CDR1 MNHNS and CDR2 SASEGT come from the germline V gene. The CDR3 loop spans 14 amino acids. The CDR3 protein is CASSQLDSAQPQHF. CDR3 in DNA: TGTGCCAGCAGTCAATTGGACAGCGCCCAGCCCCAGCATTTT.